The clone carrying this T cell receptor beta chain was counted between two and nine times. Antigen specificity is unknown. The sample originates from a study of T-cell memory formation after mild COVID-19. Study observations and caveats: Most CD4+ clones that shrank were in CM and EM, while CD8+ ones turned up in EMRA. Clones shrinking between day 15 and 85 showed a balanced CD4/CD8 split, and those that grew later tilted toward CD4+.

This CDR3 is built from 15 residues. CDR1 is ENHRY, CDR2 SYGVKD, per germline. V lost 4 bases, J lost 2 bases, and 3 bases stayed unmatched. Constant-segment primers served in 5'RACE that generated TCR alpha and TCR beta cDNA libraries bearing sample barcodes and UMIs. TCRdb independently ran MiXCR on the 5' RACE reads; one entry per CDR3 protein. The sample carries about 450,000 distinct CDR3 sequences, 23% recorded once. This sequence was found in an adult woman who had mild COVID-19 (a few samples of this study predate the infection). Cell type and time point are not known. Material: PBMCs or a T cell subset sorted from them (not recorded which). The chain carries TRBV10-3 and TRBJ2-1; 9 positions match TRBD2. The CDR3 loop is CAISASSGAYNEQFF. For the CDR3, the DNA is TGTGCCATCAGTGCTTCTAGCGGGGCCTACAATGAGCAGTTCTTC.